What follows are 16 T cell receptor beta chains derived from one specimen sequenced in a study of blood T cells in healthy people across ages. A second PCR, run for about 6 to 12 cycles, used a sample-barcoded 5' primer plus a J-beta primer mix. TCRdb called the 5' RACE reads again in MiXCR, with one record for every CDR3 protein. This sample carries fewer than 800,000 distinct CDR3 sequences, 20% to 30% of them seen once, and the ten largest clones take more than 8%. The sample was also linked to a second study, of T cells of mothers and their children.

The sequenced sample was blood. The receptors were gathered from a boy aged 10-17 years in good health.

This clonotype was found a few times. The chain uses TRBV27 and TRBJ1-4, with a tentative D call TRBD1 (6 bases). V was cut by 6 bases and J by 8 bases, with 22 bases left in between. This CDR3 spans 16 amino acids. Per germline, CDR1 MNHEY and CDR2 SMNVEV (reference sequence). The CDR3 DNA is TGTGCCAGCAGGGGATCTACCGGGACACCAACCGAAAAACTGTTTTTT. It translates to CASRGSTGTPTEKLFF. The full variable domain, with the rest looked up from reference TRBV27 and TRBJ1-4, is EAQVTQNPRYLITVTGKKLTVTCSQNMNHEYMSWYRQDPGLGLRQIYYSMNVEVTDKGDVPEGYKVSRKEKRNFPLILESPSPNQTSLYFCASRGSTGTPTEKLFFGSGTQLSVL.

This clonotype has just a few counts. The V gene is TRBV14, the J gene TRBJ2-5, with D perhaps matching TRBD1 or TRBD2 (5 bases each). CDR3 length: 17 amino acids. Trimming left V 2 bases short and J 4 bases short, with 20 bases between. Germline CDR1 reads SGHDN; CDR2 reads FVKESK. Here the CDR3 DNA reads TGTGCCAGCAGCCAACCCGTTGGGAGCAGGGAAGGAGAGACCCAGTACTTC. It codes for CASSQPVGSREGETQYF.

The rearrangement uses TRBV28 and TRBJ2-5; D remains ambiguous. Trimming took 5 bases from V and 3 from J, leaving 10 bases between them. The V gene's germline CDR1 is MDHEN and CDR2 SYDVKM. CDR3 length: 13 amino acids. The CDR3 reads CASSNPSEETQYF. CDR3 bases: TGTGCCAGCAGTAATCCTAGTGAAGAGACCCAGTACTTC.

The V and J genes are TRBV29-1 and TRBJ1-1, with D possibly TRBD1 on 5 matching bases. The CDR3 spans 14 residues. The germline gives CDR1 SQVTM, CDR2 ANQGSEA. V was shortened by 6 bases and J by 1 base, with 15 bases between the two germline ends. CDR3 bases: TGCAGCGTGGACAAGAGGCAAGAGAACACTGAAGCTTTCTTT. Encoded protein: CSVDKRQENTEAFF.

The rearrangement uses TRBV2 and TRBJ2-5, with 13 bases identical to TRBD2. The ends lost 8 bases at V and 7 bases at J; junction bases unmatched: 7. Germline values: CDR1 SNHLY, CDR2 FYNNEI. The CDR3 is 14 residues long. The CDR3 DNA follows: TGTGCCAGCGGGGGGACTAGCGGGATCGGGACCCAGTACTTC. It codes for CASGGTSGIGTQYF.

This clonotype has only a few counts. The chain joins TRBV29-1 to TRBJ2-2; weak D call: TRBD1 (6 bases). Trimming shortened V by 5 bases and J by 3 bases, and 7 bases separated the two germline ends. This CDR3 has 12 amino acids. The V gene's germline CDR1 is SQVTM and CDR2 ANQGSEA. The DNA for the CDR3 is TGCAGCGTTCCAGGGGACACCGGGGAGCTGTTTTTT. Encoded protein: CSVPGDTGELFF.

The chain carries TRBV3-1 and TRBJ1-1; D gene ambiguous. CDR1 LGHDT and CDR2 YNNKEL come from the germline V gene (reference sequence). Between the trimmed V and J ends, which lost 3 bases and 11 bases, there was a span of 13 bases. This CDR3 comprises 12 residues. CDR3 protein: CASSQVGNSAFF. The DNA of the CDR3 is TGTGCCAGCAGCCAGGTAGGAAATTCGGCTTTCTTT.

This clonotype occurred a few times. The V call is TRBV4-3, the J call TRBJ1-2; tentatively, D is TRBD1 (6 bases). CDR1 is LGHNA, CDR2 YSLEER, per germline. V was trimmed by 4 bases and J by 0 bases, leaving 21 bases between them. This CDR3 spans 18 amino acids. CDR3 in amino acids: CASSRSRGVPVANYGYTF. CDR3 in DNA: TGCGCCAGCAGCCGCTCGAGGGGGGTCCCAGTGGCTAACTATGGCTACACCTTC.

There are a few counts of this clonotype. The chain recombines TRBV29-1 with TRBJ1-2; D may be TRBD1 (5 bases). CDR3 length: 12 residues. With 4 bases removed from V and 7 bases from J, the gap between germline ends came to 13 bases. Germline CDR1 SQVTM, CDR2 ANQGSEA. Here the CDR3 reads CSVVEQGPGYTF. The CDR3 nucleotides are TGCAGCGTTGTGGAGCAGGGTCCTGGCTACACCTTC.

The chain couples TRBV20-1 to TRBJ2-2, with a weak D call TRBD1 (6 bases). The germline V gene encodes CDR1 DFQATT and CDR2 SNEGSKA (reference sequence). The CDR3 loop spans 14 amino acids. With 5 bases removed from V and 2 bases from J, the gap between germline ends came to 12 bases. CDR3 residues: CSAQRDTNTGELFF. In nucleotides, the CDR3 is TGCAGTGCTCAACGGGACACCAACACCGGGGAGCTGTTTTTT.

The table lists this clonotype with a few counts. This chain uses TRBV4-1 with TRBJ1-1; no clear D. Germline CDR1 MGHRA, CDR2 YSYEKL. V dropped 0 bases and J dropped 1 base, with 12 bases sitting between them. This CDR3 region has 16 residues. CDR3 bases: TGCGCCAGCAGCCAAGATGGTTCCCCATCGAACACTGAAGCTTTCTTT. Translating gives CASSQDGSPSNTEAFF.

The chain recombines TRBV24-1 with TRBJ2-7, with unresolved D. CDR1 is KGHDR, CDR2 SFDVKD, per germline. There are 13 residues in the CDR3. Trimming stripped 4 bases from V and 6 bases from J, with 12 bases between. This CDR3 is CATSEVQGGEQYF. The DNA of the CDR3 is TGTGCCACCAGTGAAGTCCAAGGCGGCGAGCAGTACTTC.

The table lists this clonotype with a few counts. This chain uses TRBV7-3 with TRBJ2-5, with a tentative D call TRBD2 (5 bases). Germline V gives CDR1 SGHTA, CDR2 FQGTGA. V was clipped by 5 bases and J by 2 bases, with 12 bases between them. This CDR3 has 14 amino acids. This chain's CDR3 is CASSPSSQQETQYF. The CDR3 nucleotides read TGTGCCAGCAGCCCTAGCTCGCAGCAAGAGACCCAGTACTTC.

In its sample, this clonotype was seen a few times. This sequence joins TRBV13 and TRBJ2-5; D gene ambiguous. Germline V gene lookup returns CDR1 PRHDT and CDR2 FYEKMQ (reference sequence). This CDR3 is built from 15 residues. The V gene lost 5 bases and the J gene lost 0 bases, with 13 bases spanning the gap. The CDR3 loop is CASSQTRMNQETQYF. Here the CDR3 DNA reads TGTGCCAGCAGCCAGACCAGGATGAACCAAGAGACCCAGTACTTC.

This clonotype showed up just a few times. J is TRBJ1-1 and V is TRBV4-1; no clear D gene. This CDR3 is 13 amino acids long. The V gene's germline CDR1 is MGHRA and CDR2 YSYEKL. With 0 bases removed from V and 6 bases from J, the gap between germline ends came to 8 bases. The CDR3 DNA reads TGCGCCAGCAGCCAAGAGGAAGGCTCTGAAGCTTTCTTT. Amino acid sequence: CASSQEEGSEAFF.

This clonotype has a single count. The chain employs TRBV12-3 or TRBV12-4 and TRBJ1-2, with D unclear. Trimming cost V 6 bases and J 4 bases, with 12 bases left between them. The CDR3 is 13 amino acids. The CDR3: CASRSGRFYGYTF. The DNA of the CDR3 is TGTGCCAGCAGATCGGGCCGGTTCTATGGCTACACCTTC.